This T cell receptor beta chain appears in the sequencing data of a study of lymphopenia after photon versus proton radiotherapy. Study-level points and caveats: After lymphocyte nadir, photon-treated repertoires showed oligoclonal expansion, especially CD8+ Temra.

On this clone itself: As yet, its antigen is unknown. At one end, the junction sequence differs from germline, possibly due to a read error.

This CDR3 is 15 amino acids long. Germline V lookup: CDR1 MNHEY, CDR2 SVGAGI. Sequenced by immunoSEQ multiplex PCR; TCRdb stores in-frame clones only, minus some. The table has about 160,000 clones, 80% to 90% seen once. The V call is TRBV6-5, the J call TRBJ1-1; no clear D. The source of this sequence is a man over 45 with gastric cancer. The starting material was peripheral blood, obtained from a patient treated with photon-based radiotherapy. CDR3 protein: CASRVEGSLNSEAFF. The CDR3 DNA is TGTGCCAGCAGGGTGGAGGGTAGTTTGAACTCTGAAGCTTTCTTT.